The 20 T cell receptor beta chains reported below all come from one sample, sequenced in a study of spatial heterogeneity in lung cancer. As for time point: sample taken at primary tumor resection. Unsorted tumor, nontumor lung tissue or cryopreserved PBMC supplied the whole RNA. TCRdb re-called the 5' RACE reads through MiXCR, storing one row per CDR3 protein. The sample has fewer than 55,000 distinct CDR3 sequences, roughly 7.2% seen once. The sequencing used PBMCs, collected at surgery. These receptors were obtained from a female donor with early-stage non-small cell lung cancer.

There are a few counts of this clonotype. The rearrangement links TRBV11-2 to TRBJ1-2, with 8 bases lining up with TRBD1. V dropped 3 bases and J dropped 3; count of bases not matched to a gene: 3. The CDR3 has 14 amino acids. CDR1 is SGHAT, CDR2 FQNNGV, per germline. This CDR3 reads CASSFGTGDYGYTF. For the CDR3, the DNA is TGTGCCAGCAGCTTTGGGACAGGCGACTATGGCTACACCTTC.

The V and J genes are TRBV24-1 and TRBJ2-1, with 7 positions matching TRBD2. Germline V gene lookup returns CDR1 KGHDR and CDR2 SFDVKD. The V and J ends lost 1 base and 13 bases, in that order; junction bases with no gene match: 21. This CDR3 has 18 amino acids. The CDR3 region has the DNA TGTGCCACCAGTGATTTTGAGGCGAGCGGGATTAGGGACGACATTCAGTTCTTC. Amino acids: CATSDFEASGIRDDIQFF.

This clonotype was picked up a small number of times. This chain joins TRBV27 and TRBJ1-3, with 9 bases aligning to TRBD1. CDR3 length equals 16 residues. Per germline, CDR1 MNHEY and CDR2 SMNVEV (reference sequence). V trimming: 5 bases; J trimming: 3 bases; junction bases outside the gene matches: 8. The CDR3 bases are TGTGCCAGCAGTACCTCCCGACAGGGGGATGGAAACACCATATATTTT. It encodes CASSTSRQGDGNTIYF.

Many counts were recorded for this clonotype. The J gene is TRBJ2-5, the V gene TRBV9; 8 bases map to TRBD1. The germline gives CDR1 SGDLS, CDR2 YYNGEE. V trimming: 2 bases; J trimming: 1 base; junction bases outside the gene matches: 4. The CDR3 spans 15 residues. The CDR3 region has the DNA TGTGCCAGCAGCGTGGGGACAGGTCTCCAAGAGACCCAGTACTTC. This codes for CASSVGTGLQETQYF.

This clonotype was seen more than once but under ten times. DNA for the CDR3: TGTGCCAGCAGCTTGGGGCTGACTATGAACACTGAAGCTTTCTTT. It codes for CASSLGLTMNTEAFF. V is TRBV5-4 and J is TRBJ1-1; no clear D gene. Trimming left V 0 bases short and J 0 bases short, with 9 bases between. CDR3 length equals 15 residues. The germline V gene encodes CDR1 SGHNT and CDR2 YYREEE (reference sequence).

This clonotype was recorded at least ten times. This chain links TRBV29-1 with TRBJ2-5; 7 bases are shared with TRBD1. This CDR3 comprises 12 residues. Trimming cost V 8 bases and J 4 bases; bases outside gene matches: 7. The germline V gene has CDR1 SQVTM and CDR2 ANQGSEA. The CDR3 loop reads CSINRGGETQYF. Here the CDR3 DNA reads TGCAGCATAAACAGGGGCGGAGAGACCCAGTACTTC.

The sample holds many counts of this clonotype. The chain links TRBV6-5 to TRBJ1-2; 7 bases line up with TRBD1. Losses at the gene ends were 6 bases for V and 0 bases for J; bases not matched to a gene: 4. This CDR3 is built from 14 residues. In germline, CDR1 is MNHEY, CDR2 SVGAGI. CDR3 residues: CASRLGQANYGYTF. In nucleotides, the CDR3 is TGTGCCAGCAGGCTAGGACAGGCTAACTATGGCTACACCTTC.

The rearrangement uses TRBV5-4 and TRBJ2-2; 7 bases match TRBD1. This CDR3 is 15 amino acids long. V dropped 0 bases and J dropped 6; count of bases not matched to a gene: 5. The germline V gene has CDR1 SGHNT and CDR2 YYREEE (reference sequence). The CDR3 nucleotides read TGTGCCAGCAGCTTGGCCCTTCAGGGGGCCGGGGAGCTGTTTTTT. Translating it yields CASSLALQGAGELFF.

This clonotype has more than one count but fewer than ten. The chain is built from TRBV5-6 and TRBJ1-1; maybe TRBD1 (5 bases). Germline CDR1 SGHDT, CDR2 YYEEEE. This CDR3 contains 14 residues. The V end was cut by 5 bases, the J end by 14 bases, with 25 bases between. CDR3 sequence reads: CASSSSGGILGDFF. The CDR3 nucleotides are TGTGCCAGCAGTTCTAGTGGGGGGATTTTGGGGGACTTCTTT.

This clonotype appeared many times. The chain uses TRBV21-1 and TRBJ2-7; no check of the table's D call, TRBD1, against the DNA was made. TRBV21-1 is tagged as a pseudogene. The CDR3 spans 14 residues. CDR3 sequence: CASSSSGTDYEQYF. In DNA form, the CDR3 reads TGTGCCAGCAGCTCCTCCGGGACAGACTACGAGCAGTACTTC.

This clonotype appeared many times. The chain combines TRBV6-2 or TRBV6-3 with TRBJ2-3, with D possibly matching TRBD1 (5 bases). CDR3 length equals 13 residues. The V end lost 5 bases, the J end lost 1 base, and 7 bases lay between the germline ends. Per the germline V gene, CDR1 is MNHEY and CDR2 is SVGEGT. CDR3 nucleotide sequence: TGTGCCAGCAGTCCGACAGGCACAGATACGCAGTATTTT. This translates into CASSPTGTDTQYF.

The chain links TRBV7-2 to TRBJ2-5; D is uncertain. Trimming removed 5 bases at V and 2 bases at J, with 9 bases between. This CDR3 spans 13 amino acids. CDR1 and CDR2 from the germline V gene are SGHTA and FQGNSA. CDR3 coding DNA: TGTGCCAGCAGCAAAAGGGCTCAAGAGACCCAGTACTTC. It codes for CASSKRAQETQYF. The whole variable domain, filled in from reference TRBV7-2 and TRBJ2-5, reads GAGVSQSPSNKVTEKGKDVELRCDPISGHTALYWYRQSLGQGLEFLIYFQGNSAPDKSGLPSDRFSAERTGGSVSTLTIQRTQQEDSAVYLCASSKRAQETQYFGPGTRLLVL.

This clonotype was counted many times. The chain has TRBV27 and TRBJ1-3; D remains ambiguous. Between the trimmed V and J ends, which lost 5 bases and 0 bases, there was a span of 14 bases. Germline CDR1 MNHEY, CDR2 SMNVEV (reference sequence). The CDR3 contains 16 residues. Written as DNA, the CDR3 is TGTGCCAGCAGTCCTCTGGTACCCGGCTCTGGAAACACCATATATTTT. Its protein product is CASSPLVPGSGNTIYF.

The chain couples TRBV5-1 to TRBJ2-7, with 13 bases aligning to TRBD2. The CDR3 has 14 amino acids. Germline CDR1 is SGHRS and CDR2 is YFSETQ. With 3 bases clipped from V and 5 bases from J, the junction kept 2 bases outside the gene matches. This CDR3 is CASSWGLAGNEQYF. The CDR3 DNA follows: TGCGCCAGCAGCTGGGGACTAGCGGGGAACGAGCAGTACTTC.

There are many counts of this clonotype. This chain joins TRBV20-1 and TRBJ2-2; TRBD1 aligns across 7 bases. This CDR3 spans 14 amino acids. Per the germline V gene, CDR1 is DFQATT and CDR2 is SNEGSKA (reference sequence). The V gene end was trimmed by 5 bases and the J gene end by 2 bases; junction bases not matched to a gene: 5. This chain's CDR3 is CSAGQETNTGELFF. CDR3 coding DNA: TGCAGTGCTGGACAGGAGACAAACACCGGGGAGCTGTTTTTT.

This clonotype was observed many times. V and J are TRBV10-1 and TRBJ2-2, with D unclear. From germline, CDR1 is WNHNN and CDR2 SYGVQD (reference sequence). Trimming removed 2 bases at V and 0 bases at J, with 10 bases between. There are 16 residues in the CDR3. The CDR3 DNA sequence: TGCGCCAGCAGTGAGGGGTCACGCGCGAACACCGGGGAGCTGTTTTTT. Encoded protein: CASSEGSRANTGELFF.

This clonotype has at least ten counts. The chain uses TRBV24-1 and TRBJ2-1; a weak D match, TRBD1 (6 bases). Germline V gene data show CDR1 as KGHDR and CDR2 as SFDVKD. V gave up 4 bases and J gave up 4 bases, with 16 bases separating them. The CDR3 sequence is 16 residues long. CDR3: CATSDSTGLGYNEQFF. Written as DNA, the CDR3 is TGTGCCACCAGTGACTCTACAGGGCTGGGATACAATGAGCAGTTCTTC.

This clonotype has a count of ten or more. V gene TRBV24-1 combines with J gene TRBJ2-1, with 9 nucleotides matching TRBD1. CDR3 length equals 15 residues. The junction had 4 bases not matched to a gene; V was cut back by 3 bases and J by 5 bases. Germline lookup yields CDR1 KGHDR and CDR2 SFDVKD. Written as DNA, the CDR3 is TGTGCCACCAGTGATAGCAGGACAGGGGACAATGAGCAGTTCTTC. This translates into CATSDSRTGDNEQFF.

The J gene is TRBJ1-3, the V gene TRBV28; 7 bases are a match to TRBD1. In germline, CDR1 is MDHEN, CDR2 SYDVKM. After removal of 7 bases from V and 0 bases from J, the junction contained 9 bases not matched to a gene. The CDR3 runs 16 residues. In nucleotides, the CDR3 is TGTGCCAGCAATTCCCCGGGACAGACCTCTGGAAACACCATATATTTT. Amino acids: CASNSPGQTSGNTIYF. The full variable domain, its missing parts supplied by reference TRBV28 and TRBJ1-3, is DVKVTQSSRYLVKRTGEKVFLECVQDMDHENMFWYRQDPGLGLRLIYFSYDVKMKEKGDIPEGYSVSREKKERFSLILESASTNQTSMYLCASNSPGQTSGNTIYFGEGSWLTVV.

The chain links TRBV11-2 to TRBJ2-1; 8 nucleotides match TRBD1. Germline values: CDR1 SGHAT, CDR2 FQNNGV. With V trimmed by 1 base and J by 1 base, 3 bases remained unmatched. The CDR3 runs to 16 residues. CDR3 nucleotides: TGTGCCAGCAGCTTAGTGGGACAGGATTCCTACAATGAGCAGTTCTTC. Translating gives CASSLVGQDSYNEQFF.